The next 10 T cell receptor beta chains were all read from a single sample in a study of identifying expanded T cells in peripheral blood. Clones were read by immunoSEQ multiplex PCR, and TCRdb kept only the in-frame ones, dropping some. The data hold about 58,000 clones, with roughly nine tenths observed a single time. Sample: blood. The receptors derive from a person aged 18 to 70 in good health.

The chain employs TRBV12-5 and TRBJ1-1; 10 nucleotides line up with TRBD1. Trimming removed 5 bases from V and 7 bases from J; junction bases left unmatched: 7. Germline lookup yields CDR1 LGHNT and CDR2 FRNRAP. The CDR3 has 14 residues. CDR3 DNA: TGTGCTAGTGGTAGGGGACAGGGGTTGGATGAAGCTTTCTTT. Residues: CASGRGQGLDEAFF. Looking up the rest from reference TRBV12-5 and TRBJ1-1 gives the full variable domain: DARVTQTPRHKVTEMGQEVTMRCQPILGHNTVFWYRQTMMQGLELLAYFRNRAPLDDSGMPKDRFSAEMPDATLATLKIQPSEPRDSAVYFCASGRGQGLDEAFFGQGTRLTVV.

The chain employs TRBV19 and TRBJ2-7; TRBD2 agrees at 7 bases. This CDR3 region has 14 residues. Germline lookup yields CDR1 LNHDA and CDR2 SQIVND (reference sequence). V trimming: 1 base; J trimming: 4 bases; junction bases outside the gene matches: 4. CDR3 nucleotides: TGTGCCAGTAGTATAGTTGGTAGCGGGTACGAGCAGTACTTC. This gives the protein CASSIVGSGYEQYF. The whole variable domain, filled in from reference TRBV19 and TRBJ2-7, reads DGGITQSPKYLFRKEGQNVTLSCEQNLNHDAMYWYRQDPGQGLRLIYYSQIVNDFQKGDIAEGYSVSREKKESFPLTVTSAQKNPTAFYLCASSIVGSGYEQYFGPGTRLTVT.

A note on this clone: The same CDR3 can be traced to other DNA sequences in this sample. The chain has TRBV7-2 and TRBJ2-3; 9 bases agree with TRBD2. V lost 3 bases to trimming and J lost 4 bases; unmatched junction nucleotides: 2. Germline assignment: CDR1 SGHTA and CDR2 FQGNSA. The CDR3 sequence is 14 residues long. As DNA, the CDR3 is TGTGCCAGCAGCTTGGCGGGAGGGGCAGATACGCAGTATTTT. This translates into CASSLAGGADTQYF.

The chain joins TRBV5-8 to TRBJ2-5; perhaps TRBD2 as D (6 bases). V was pared by 0 bases and J by 4 bases, with 13 bases between. The CDR3 consists of 15 residues. Germline V gives CDR1 SGHTS, CDR2 YDEGEE. DNA for the CDR3: TGTGCCAGCAGCTTGGGTCTCGGGGGAGGAGAGACCCAGTACTTC. Translation gives CASSLGLGGGETQYF.

The V and J genes are TRBV19 and TRBJ1-5; 9 bases agree with TRBD1. The CDR3 consists of 15 residues. V dropped 3 bases and J dropped 7; count of bases not matched to a gene: 7. Per germline, CDR1 LNHDA and CDR2 SQIVND (reference sequence). CDR3 sequence reads: CASSILRDREQPQHF. The CDR3 nucleotides read TGTGCCAGTAGTATCCTCCGGGACAGGGAGCAGCCCCAGCATTTT.

This sequence joins TRBV27 and TRBJ1-6; 9 bases match TRBD1. V lost 3 bases, J lost 6 bases, and 3 bases stayed unmatched. Looked up from germline, CDR1 is MNHEY and CDR2 is SMNVEV (reference sequence). This CDR3 comprises 15 residues. The CDR3 spells CASSFRTGANSPLHF. Here the CDR3 DNA reads TGTGCCAGCAGTTTCCGGACAGGGGCTAATTCACCCCTCCACTTT.

The chain employs TRBV28 and TRBJ1-2; 9 bases line up with TRBD1. Unmatched junction bases numbered 10, after V lost 11 bases and J lost 0 bases. There are 15 residues in the CDR3. Germline V gene sequence: CDR1 MDHEN, CDR2 SYDVKM. CDR3 coding DNA: TGTGCCTGGGGGGGACAGGGAGTTACTAACTATGGCTACACCTTC. It translates to CAWGGQGVTNYGYTF.

The rearrangement links TRBV28 to TRBJ1-5; 7 bases are shared with TRBD1. The CDR3 runs to 15 residues. Germline CDR1 reads MDHEN; CDR2 reads SYDVKM. After removal of 8 bases from V and 2 bases from J, the junction contained 9 bases not matched to a gene. The CDR3 region is CASGYPGQRNQPQHF. CDR3 nucleotide sequence: TGTGCCAGCGGGTATCCGGGACAGCGCAATCAGCCCCAGCATTTT. Using reference TRBV28 and TRBJ1-5 for the parts outside the CDR3, the full variable domain is DVKVTQSSRYLVKRTGEKVFLECVQDMDHENMFWYRQDPGLGLRLIYFSYDVKMKEKGDIPEGYSVSREKKERFSLILESASTNQTSMYLCASGYPGQRNQPQHFGDGTRLSIL.

This clone has a single count. The CDR3 DNA sequence: TGTGCCAGCATCGATACAGGGAGGGACACCTACGAGCAGTACTTC. Translated: CASIDTGRDTYEQYF. This chain uses TRBV21-1 with TRBJ2-7; TRBD2 is the table's D call, not checked against the DNA. TRBV21-1 is classified as a pseudogene. The CDR3 covers 15 residues.

This clone was detected a few times. The rearrangement uses TRBV29-1 and TRBJ2-7, with TRBD2 matching 11 bases. Germline V CDR1 and CDR2: SQVTM, ANQGSEA. With 4 bases clipped from V and 0 bases from J, the junction kept 5 bases outside the gene matches. This CDR3 has 15 residues. DNA for the CDR3: TGCAGCGTTGCGGGAACTAGCGGGAGCTCCTACGAGCAGTACTTC. It is translated as CSVAGTSGSSYEQYF.